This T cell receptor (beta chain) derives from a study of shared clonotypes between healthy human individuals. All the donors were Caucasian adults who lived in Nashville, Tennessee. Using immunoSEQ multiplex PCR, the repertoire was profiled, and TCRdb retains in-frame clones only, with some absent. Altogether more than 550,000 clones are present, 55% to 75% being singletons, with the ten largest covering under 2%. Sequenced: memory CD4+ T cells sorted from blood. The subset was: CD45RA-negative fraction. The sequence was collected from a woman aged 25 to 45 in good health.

The DNA of the CDR3 is TGTGCCAGTAGCAAGGGCAGGGCAGAGACCCAGTACTTC. Amino acids: CASSKGRAETQYF. The rearrangement links TRBV19 to TRBJ2-5, with D perhaps matching TRBD1 (5 bases). Trimming cost V 6 bases and J 4 bases, with 12 bases left between them. CDR1 LNHDA and CDR2 SQIVND come from the germline V gene (reference sequence). This CDR3 is built from 13 residues.